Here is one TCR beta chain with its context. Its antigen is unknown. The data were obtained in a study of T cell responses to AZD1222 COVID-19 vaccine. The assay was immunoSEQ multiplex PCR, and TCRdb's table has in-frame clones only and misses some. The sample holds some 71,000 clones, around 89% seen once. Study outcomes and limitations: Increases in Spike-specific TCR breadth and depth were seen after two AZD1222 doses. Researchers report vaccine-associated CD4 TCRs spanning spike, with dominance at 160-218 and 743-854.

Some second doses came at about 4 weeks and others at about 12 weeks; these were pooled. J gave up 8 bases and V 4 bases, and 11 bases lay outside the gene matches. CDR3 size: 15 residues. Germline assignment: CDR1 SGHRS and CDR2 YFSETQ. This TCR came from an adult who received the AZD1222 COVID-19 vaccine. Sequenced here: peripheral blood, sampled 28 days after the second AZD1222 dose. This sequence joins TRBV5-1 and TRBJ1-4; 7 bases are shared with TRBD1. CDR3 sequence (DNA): TGCGCCAGCAGCCAAGGGACAGTGGGCTGGGAAAAACTGTTTTTT. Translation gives CASSQGTVGWEKLFF.